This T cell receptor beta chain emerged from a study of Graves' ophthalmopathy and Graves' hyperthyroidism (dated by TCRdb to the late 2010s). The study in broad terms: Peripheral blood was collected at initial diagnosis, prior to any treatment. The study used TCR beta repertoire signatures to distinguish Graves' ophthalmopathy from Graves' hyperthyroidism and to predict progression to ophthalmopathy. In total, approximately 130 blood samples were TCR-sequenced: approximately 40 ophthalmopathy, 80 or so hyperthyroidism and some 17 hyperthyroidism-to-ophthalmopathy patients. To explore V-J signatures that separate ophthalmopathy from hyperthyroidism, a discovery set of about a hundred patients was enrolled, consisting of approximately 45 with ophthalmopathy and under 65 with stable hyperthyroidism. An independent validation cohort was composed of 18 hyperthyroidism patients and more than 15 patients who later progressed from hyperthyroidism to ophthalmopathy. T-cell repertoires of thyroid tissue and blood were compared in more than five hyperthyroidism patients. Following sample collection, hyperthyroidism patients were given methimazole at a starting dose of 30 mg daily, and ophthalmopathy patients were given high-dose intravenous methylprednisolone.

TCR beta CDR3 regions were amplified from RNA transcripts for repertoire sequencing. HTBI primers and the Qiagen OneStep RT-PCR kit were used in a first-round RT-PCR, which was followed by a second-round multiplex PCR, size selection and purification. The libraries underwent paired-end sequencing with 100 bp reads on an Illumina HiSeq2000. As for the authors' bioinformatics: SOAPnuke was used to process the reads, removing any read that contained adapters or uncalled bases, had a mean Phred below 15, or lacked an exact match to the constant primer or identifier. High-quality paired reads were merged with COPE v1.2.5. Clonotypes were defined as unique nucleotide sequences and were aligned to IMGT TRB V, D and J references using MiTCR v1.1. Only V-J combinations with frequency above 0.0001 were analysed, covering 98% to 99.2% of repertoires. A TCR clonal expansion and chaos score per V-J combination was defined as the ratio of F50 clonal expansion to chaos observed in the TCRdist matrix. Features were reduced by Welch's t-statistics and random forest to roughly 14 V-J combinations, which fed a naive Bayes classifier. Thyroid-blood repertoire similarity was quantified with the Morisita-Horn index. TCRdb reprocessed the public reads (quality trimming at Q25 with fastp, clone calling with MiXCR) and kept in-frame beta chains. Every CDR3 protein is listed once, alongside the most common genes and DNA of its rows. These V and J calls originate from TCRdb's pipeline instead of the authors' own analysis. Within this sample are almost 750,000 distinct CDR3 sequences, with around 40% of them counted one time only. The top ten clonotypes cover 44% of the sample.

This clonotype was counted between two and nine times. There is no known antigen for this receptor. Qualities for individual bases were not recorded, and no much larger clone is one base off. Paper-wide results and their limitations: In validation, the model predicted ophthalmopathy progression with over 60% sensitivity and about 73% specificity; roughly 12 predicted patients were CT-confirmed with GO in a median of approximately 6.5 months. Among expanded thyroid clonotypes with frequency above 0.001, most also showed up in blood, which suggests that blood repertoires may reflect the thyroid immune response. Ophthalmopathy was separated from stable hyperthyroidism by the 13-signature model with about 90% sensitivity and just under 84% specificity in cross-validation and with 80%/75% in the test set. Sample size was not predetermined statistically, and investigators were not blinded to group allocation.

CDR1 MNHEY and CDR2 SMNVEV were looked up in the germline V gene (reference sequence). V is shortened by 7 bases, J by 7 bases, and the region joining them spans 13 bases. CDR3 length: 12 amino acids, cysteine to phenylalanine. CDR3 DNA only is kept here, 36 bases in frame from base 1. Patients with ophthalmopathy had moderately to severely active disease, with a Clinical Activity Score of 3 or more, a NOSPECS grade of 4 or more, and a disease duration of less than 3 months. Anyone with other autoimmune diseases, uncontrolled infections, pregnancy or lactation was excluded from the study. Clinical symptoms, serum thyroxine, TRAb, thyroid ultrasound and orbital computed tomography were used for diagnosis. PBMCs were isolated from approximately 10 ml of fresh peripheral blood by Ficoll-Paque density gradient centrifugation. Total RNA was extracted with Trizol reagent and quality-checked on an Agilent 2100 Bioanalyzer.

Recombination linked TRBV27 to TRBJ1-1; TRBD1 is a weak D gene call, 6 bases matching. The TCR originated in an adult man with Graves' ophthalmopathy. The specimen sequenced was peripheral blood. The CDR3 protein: CASNEQGGEAFF. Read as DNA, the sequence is TGTGCCAGCAACGAACAGGGTGGTGAAGCTTTCTTT.